Shown below are 30 T cell receptor beta chains from a single sample sequenced in a study of cytotoxic CD8 clonotypes in ibrutinib-treated CLL. Some clones are missing from TCRdb's copy, which holds only in-frame ones; the method was immunoSEQ multiplex PCR. The data show under 150,000 clones, with around 84% seen just once and around 3% held by the top ten. The sample was PBMCs, taken after 24 months of ibrutinib treatment. The receptors originated from a human donor with chronic lymphocytic leukemia.

The rearrangement joins TRBV7-3 to TRBJ1-3; weak D call: TRBD1 (6 bases). V was clipped by 4 bases and J by 1 base, with 8 bases between them. The CDR3 sequence is 14 residues long. Germline loops: CDR1 SGHTA, CDR2 FQGTGA. The CDR3 region has the DNA TGTGCCAGCAGCTCAACAGGGTCTGGAAACACCATATATTTT. This codes for CASSSTGSGNTIYF.

The table lists this clone with a count of one. The chain uses TRBV5-4 and TRBJ2-3; 10 bases map to TRBD1. J gave up 5 bases and V 5 bases, and 8 bases lay outside the gene matches. This CDR3 is 15 amino acids long. CDR1 and CDR2 from the germline V gene are SGHNT and YYREEE (reference sequence). CDR3 nucleotides: TGTGCCAGCAGTACCGACAGGGGGCTTGAAGATACGCAGTATTTT. Translation gives CASSTDRGLEDTQYF.

The chain has TRBV5-1 and TRBJ2-3; 7 nucleotides match TRBD1. The CDR3 covers 15 residues. Germline trimming cut 4 bases from V and 4 bases from J; bases unmatched to any gene: 9. Germline CDR1 and CDR2: SGHRS and YFSETQ. CDR3 sequence (DNA): TGCGCCAGCAGCGACACAGGGGAGAGGGCAGATACGCAGTATTTT. It is translated as CASSDTGERADTQYF.

V usage is TRBV7-3 and J usage is TRBJ1-1, with a possible D match to TRBD1 (5 bases). This CDR3 is 13 amino acids long. Germline V lookup: CDR1 SGHTA, CDR2 FQGTGA. Trimming pared 4 bases from V and 1 base from J, leaving 7 bases between. CDR3: CASSSGQNTEAFF. CDR3 coding DNA: TGTGCCAGCAGCTCAGGACAGAACACTGAAGCTTTCTTT.

The chain is built from TRBV11-2 and TRBJ2-5, with a tentative D call TRBD2 (7 bases). Germline V gene sequence: CDR1 SGHAT, CDR2 FQNNGV. V shed 3 bases and J shed 5 bases, with 13 bases lying between them. The length of the CDR3 is 14 residues. The CDR3 loop is CASSFGGASETQYF. In DNA form, the CDR3 reads TGTGCCAGCAGCTTTGGGGGGGCGAGTGAGACCCAGTACTTC.

The chain links TRBV7-9 to TRBJ2-1, with D unclear. The CDR3 length is 15 residues. The V and J ends lost 2 bases and 6 bases respectively, with 14 bases between them. Germline-derived CDR1 and CDR2 are SEHNR and FQNEAQ (reference sequence). CDR3 in DNA: TGTGCCAGCAGCTTAAGGTCAGGCAGAGCCAATGAGCAGTTCTTC. Translating gives CASSLRSGRANEQFF.

The chain uses TRBV6-6 and TRBJ2-3, with D hard to call. The germline V gene has CDR1 MNHNY and CDR2 SVGAGI (reference sequence). The CDR3 extends over 13 amino acids. Trimming stripped 2 bases from V and 5 bases from J, with 8 bases between. Here the CDR3 DNA reads TGTGCCAGCAGTTACGGAAGAGAAGATACGCAGTATTTT. This translates into CASSYGREDTQYF.

V is TRBV11-3 and J is TRBJ2-7; D is tentatively TRBD1 or TRBD2 (7 bases each). The CDR3 consists of 14 residues. Germline values: CDR1 SGHNT, CDR2 YENEEA. The germline V and J ends were trimmed by 5 bases and 5 bases, with 16 bases remaining between them. The CDR3 here is CASSPGGVRHEQYF. CDR3 sequence (DNA): TGTGCCAGCAGCCCAGGGGGGGTGCGGCACGAGCAGTACTTC.

The chain links TRBV2 to TRBJ2-7; a weak D match, TRBD2 (5 bases). V lost 4 bases, J lost 3 bases, and 13 bases lay in between. The CDR3 has 14 amino acids. In germline, CDR1 is SNHLY, CDR2 FYNNEI. This CDR3 is CASSVSAVGYEQYF. Written as DNA, the CDR3 is TGTGCCAGCAGTGTCTCAGCGGTAGGCTACGAGCAGTACTTC.

The chain recombines TRBV10-3 with TRBJ2-3, with 8 bases lining up with TRBD1. In germline, CDR1 is ENHRY, CDR2 SYGVKD. The V and J ends lost 7 bases and 4 bases, in that order; junction bases with no gene match: 13. The CDR3 loop spans 16 amino acids. This CDR3 is CAITGGDRGEADTQYF. CDR3 DNA sequence: TGTGCCATCACCGGGGGAGACAGGGGTGAGGCAGATACGCAGTATTTT.

V usage is TRBV2 and J usage is TRBJ2-5; D may be TRBD1 (7 bases). Germline V CDR1 and CDR2: SNHLY, FYNNEI. Trimming took off 7 bases at V and 5 bases at J, with 20 bases between the two ends. This CDR3 contains 15 residues. This CDR3 is CASNLRRGLGETQYF. The CDR3 DNA reads as TGTGCCAGCAATCTGAGGAGGGGGCTGGGGGAGACCCAGTACTTC.

This chain connects TRBV6-4 to TRBJ2-1; 13 bases agree with TRBD2. The V gene end was trimmed by 5 bases and the J gene end by 3 bases; junction bases not matched to a gene: 4. The length of the CDR3 is 16 residues. CDR1 is MRHNA and CDR2 is SNTAGT in the germline V gene. The chain's CDR3 is CASSKTSGGIYNEQFF. In nucleotides, the CDR3 is TGTGCCAGCAGTAAGACTAGCGGGGGGATCTACAATGAGCAGTTCTTC.

The sample holds one count of this clone. This chain uses TRBV7-8 with TRBJ1-5, with 8 bases matching TRBD1. The J segment lost 7 bases and the V segment lost 1 base, leaving 21 bases of the junction unmatched. The CDR3 consists of 20 residues. Germline-derived CDR1 and CDR2 are SGHVS and FQNEAQ. The DNA for the CDR3 is TGTGCCAGCAGCTTAGTTTGGCTGAAAGGACAGGGTTCGGAAAGGCAGCCCCAGCATTTT. This translates into CASSLVWLKGQGSERQPQHF.

The rearrangement uses TRBV7-2 and TRBJ2-2; 9 bases are shared with TRBD1. V trimming: 4 bases; J trimming: 5 bases; junction bases outside the gene matches: 8. CDR3 length: 16 amino acids. Germline CDR1 SGHTA, CDR2 FQGNSA. The CDR3 here is CASSSSRDRATGELFF. The CDR3 nucleotides read TGTGCCAGCAGCTCCAGTCGGGACAGGGCAACCGGGGAGCTGTTTTTT. Full variable domain (outside the CDR3, taken from reference TRBV7-2 and TRBJ2-2): GAGVSQSPSNKVTEKGKDVELRCDPISGHTALYWYRQSLGQGLEFLIYFQGNSAPDKSGLPSDRFSAERTGGSVSTLTIQRTQQEDSAVYLCASSSSRDRATGELFFGEGSRLTVL.

This chain joins TRBV28 and TRBJ1-2; D possibly corresponds to TRBD1 (6 bases). The CDR3 consists of 17 residues. Per germline, CDR1 MDHEN and CDR2 SYDVKM. Trimming took off 3 bases at V and 6 bases at J, with 23 bases between the two ends. CDR3 amino acids: CASSFRDRFGLGNGYTF. DNA of the CDR3: TGTGCCAGCAGTTTTCGTGACAGGTTCGGGCTGGGGAATGGCTACACCTTC.

This chain links TRBV28 with TRBJ2-1; 7 positions match TRBD1. Trimming cost V 7 bases and J 4 bases; bases outside gene matches: 7. The germline V gene encodes CDR1 MDHEN and CDR2 SYDVKM. The CDR3 consists of 14 residues. The CDR3 nucleotides are TGTGCCAGCACCAAAGGGGGACAGTACAATGAGCAGTTCTTC. It translates to CASTKGGQYNEQFF.

The chain joins TRBV5-4 to TRBJ1-1; 8 nucleotides agree with TRBD1. The CDR3 sequence is 15 residues long. Germline V gives CDR1 SGHNT, CDR2 YYREEE (reference sequence). Trimming removed 1 base from V and 4 bases from J; junction bases left unmatched: 6. The DNA of the CDR3 is TGTGCCAGCAGCTTGCCGGGGACAGGCGGCACTGAAGCTTTCTTT. It is translated as CASSLPGTGGTEAFF.

The gene calls are TRBV10-1 and TRBJ1-5; perhaps TRBD1 as D (5 bases). The CDR3 is made up of 15 amino acids. Trimming removed 1 base at V and 6 bases at J, with 13 bases between. Germline values: CDR1 WNHNN, CDR2 SYGVQD (reference sequence). The CDR3 is CASSELGAVSQPQHF. The CDR3, as DNA: TGCGCCAGCAGTGAGTTAGGGGCAGTCAGTCAGCCCCAGCATTTT.

CDR3 DNA: TGCGCCAGCAGCCAAGTGGGGGGCGGCTACTATGGCTACACCTTC. Translated, it gives CASSQVGGGYYGYTF. This chain joins TRBV4-1 and TRBJ1-2; possibly TRBD1 for D (6 bases). Germline values: CDR1 MGHRA, CDR2 YSYEKL. Trimming removed 1 base at V and 3 bases at J, with 12 bases between. The CDR3 consists of 15 residues.

This clone showed up just a few times. J is TRBJ1-6 and V is TRBV5-1; 8 bases are shared with TRBD1. Germline-derived CDR1 and CDR2 are SGHRS and YFSETQ. CDR3 length: 15 amino acids. With V trimmed by 1 base and J by 5 bases, 2 bases remained unmatched. CDR3 DNA sequence: TGCGCCAGCAGCTTGCGGACAGGGAATAATTCACCCCTCCACTTT. This codes for CASSLRTGNNSPLHF.

The chain couples TRBV6-6 to TRBJ2-2; D is tentatively TRBD1 or TRBD2 (5 bases each). Germline assignment: CDR1 MNHNY and CDR2 SVGAGI (reference sequence). Trimming removed 6 bases from V and 0 bases from J, with 14 bases in between. This CDR3 contains 16 residues. The CDR3 reads CASRRDGETNTGELFF. CDR3 bases: TGTGCCAGCAGACGGGACGGAGAAACGAACACCGGGGAGCTGTTTTTT.

The genes are TRBV2 and TRBJ1-5, with 7 bases identical to TRBD1. The CDR3 is made up of 14 amino acids. With V trimmed by 0 bases and J by 9 bases, 5 bases remained unmatched. In germline, CDR1 is SNHLY, CDR2 FYNNEI. The CDR3 protein is CASSEAGQARPQHF. The CDR3 coding sequence is TGTGCCAGCAGTGAAGCTGGACAGGCCCGGCCCCAGCATTTT.

V and J are TRBV5-4 and TRBJ1-4; D unclear. The germline V gene encodes CDR1 SGHNT and CDR2 YYREEE (reference sequence). The CDR3 runs 14 residues. Trimming removed 0 bases from V and 0 bases from J, with 3 bases in between. The CDR3 bases are TGTGCCAGCAGCTTGGCGGCAACTAATGAAAAACTGTTTTTT. This encodes CASSLAATNEKLFF.

This clone was seen more than once but under ten times. This chain connects TRBV5-1 to TRBJ2-2; D is ambiguous. The CDR3 loop spans 15 amino acids. The germline CDR1 and CDR2 sequences are SGHRS and YFSETQ. V lost 0 bases and J 1 base, leaving 7 bases between the germline ends. The CDR3 nucleotides read TGCGCCAGCAGCTTGGTCGTGGGGAACACCGGGGAGCTGTTTTTT. This codes for CASSLVVGNTGELFF.

The chain employs TRBV5-4 and TRBJ2-5; 7 nucleotides align to TRBD1. Germline trimming cut 4 bases from V and 2 bases from J; bases unmatched to any gene: 2. This CDR3 spans 13 amino acids. CDR1 SGHNT and CDR2 YYREEE come from the germline V gene (reference sequence). The CDR3 DNA reads TGTGCCAGCAGCCAGGGACAGCAAGAGACCCAGTACTTC. Amino acid sequence: CASSQGQQETQYF.

The V call is TRBV19, the J call TRBJ1-5; D remains ambiguous. Germline V gene data show CDR1 as LNHDA and CDR2 as SQIVND (reference sequence). Trimming cost V 5 bases and J 2 bases, with 13 bases left between them. The CDR3 has 15 amino acids. The CDR3 here is CASSAIRPGNQPQHF. CDR3 nucleotides: TGTGCCAGTAGTGCCATCCGGCCGGGCAATCAGCCCCAGCATTTT.

V usage is TRBV7-2 and J usage is TRBJ1-4; maybe TRBD1 (6 bases). Deletions cut 5 bases from V and 5 bases from J, with 12 bases between. The CDR3 runs 14 residues. Germline V CDR1 and CDR2: SGHTA, FQGNSA. The CDR3 DNA follows: TGTGCCAGCAGCACGACAGGAGCGAATGAAAAACTGTTTTTT. Translated: CASSTTGANEKLFF.

This chain joins TRBV5-1 and TRBJ1-2, with D possibly matching TRBD1 (5 bases). The CDR3 runs to 12 residues. The V gene lost 4 bases and the J gene lost 8 bases, with 12 bases spanning the gap. Germline V gene sequence: CDR1 SGHRS, CDR2 YFSETQ. DNA of the CDR3: TGCGCCAGCAGCGTGGGGACTGGGGGCTACACCTTC. Protein: CASSVGTGGYTF.

This chain connects TRBV18 to TRBJ2-7, with D perhaps TRBD1 (5 bases). Looked up from germline, CDR1 is KGHSH and CDR2 is LQKENI. The CDR3 runs 18 residues. The V end was cut by 6 bases, the J end by 2 bases, with 26 bases between. CDR3 region: CASSLLNSRGRPPYEQYF. The CDR3 DNA reads TGTGCCAGCTCTCTATTAAACTCTAGGGGCCGCCCCCCCTACGAGCAGTACTTC.

The DNA for the CDR3 is TGTGCCAGCTCACCAGGACAGGTCGGGGAGCTGTTTTTT. Residues: CASSPGQVGELFF. The chain uses TRBV18 and TRBJ2-2, with 7 bases that match TRBD1. V shed 2 bases and J 7 bases; nucleotides not matched to a gene: 1. The germline gives CDR1 KGHSH, CDR2 LQKENI. The length of the CDR3 is 13 residues.